The rows below give T cell receptor beta chains drawn from one sample of a study of human T cells and chemical hapten exposure. TCRdb reprocessed the RACE reads with MiXCR, giving one entry per CDR3 protein. The data hold under 450,000 distinct CDR3 sequences, with about 6.9% observed a single time. Source: whole blood, taken in connection with sensitization to the hapten diphenylcyclopropenone (DPC). The receptors originated from a woman younger than 30 with alopecia areata. Some clones in this sample may be carry-over from other donors' samples. The CDR3 runs from the conserved cysteine through the conserved F or W. A D gene is named only where the DNA matches it firmly. Not every row has a clone size; where given, it reads once, few, many or a size class.

v_gene	d_gene	j_gene	abundance	CDR3aa	CDR3nt
TRBV28	NA	TRBJ2-7	NA	CASSTSPARTPYEQYF	TGTGCCAGCAGTACGTCCCCGGCCCGGACACCTTACGAGCAGTACTTC
TRBV20-1	TRBD1	TRBJ2-3	NA	CSATRGQGAGDTQYF	TGCAGTGCTACCCGGGGACAGGGGGCGGGAGATACGCAGTATTTT
TRBV11-2	NA	TRBJ1-2	many	CASSPQGQRYGYTF	TGTGCCAGCAGTCCACAGGGTCAACGCTATGGCTACACCTTC
TRBV7-9	TRBD2	TRBJ2-4	few	CASSLAASGGNIQYF	TGTGCCAGCAGCTTAGCGGCTAGCGGGGGTAACATTCAGTACTTC
TRBV19	TRBD1	TRBJ1-5	NA	CASSTGGGQINQPQHF	TGTGCCAGTAGTACCGGGGGGGGACAGATCAATCAGCCCCAGCATTTT
TRBV14	TRBD1	TRBJ1-5	many	CASSQPPHRGAGQPQHF	TGTGCCAGCAGCCAACCGCCCCACAGGGGCGCAGGTCAGCCCCAGCATTTT
TRBV7-2	NA	TRBJ2-3	few	CASSLGQASINTQYF	TGTGCCAGCAGCTTAGGACAGGCTTCAATAAATACGCAGTATTTT
TRBV6-6	NA	TRBJ2-3	many	CASSYSSATDTQYF	TGTGCCAGCAGTTACTCGTCGGCCACAGATACGCAGTATTTT
TRBV29-1	NA	TRBJ2-1	NA	CSVFTVAGARTVTSEQFF	TGCAGCGTCTTCACGGTGGCAGGGGCCCGGACAGTGACAAGTGAGCAGTTCTTC
TRBV5-1	NA	TRBJ1-2	many	CASSLTEGVIYTF	TGCGCCAGCAGCTTGACGGAGGGCGTAATCTACACCTTC
TRBV15	NA	TRBJ2-3	NA	CATSRLTPDPGGPGDTQYF	TGTGCCACCAGCAGATTGACACCTGACCCCGGGGGGCCTGGGGATACGCAGTATTTT
TRBV29-1	NA	TRBJ1-1	NA	CSVVVGAGMNTEAFF	TGCAGCGTTGTTGTGGGGGCTGGGATGAACACTGAAGCTTTCTTT
TRBV5-4	TRBD2	TRBJ2-1	NA	CASSKTSSDEQFF	TGTGCCAGCAGTAAGACTAGCTCCGATGAGCAGTTCTTC
TRBV7-2	NA	TRBJ1-3	many	CASSLEAHSGNTIYF	TGTGCCAGCAGCTTAGAGGCCCACTCTGGAAACACCATATATTTT
TRBV4-3	NA	TRBJ2-3	many	CASSFRGGSSTDTQYF	TGCGCCAGCAGCTTTAGGGGAGGATCTAGCACAGATACGCAGTATTTT
TRBV7-2	TRBD1	TRBJ1-1	many	CASSLGRQGMGTEAFF	TGTGCCAGCAGCTTAGGCCGACAGGGGATGGGCACTGAAGCTTTCTTT
TRBV3-1	NA	TRBJ2-1	few	CASSQQEYNEQFF	TGTGCCAGCAGCCAACAGGAGTACAATGAGCAGTTCTTC
TRBV3-1	NA	TRBJ2-3	few	CASSQEATADTQYF	TGTGCCAGCAGCCAAGAAGCGACGGCAGATACGCAGTATTTT
TRBV28	NA	TRBJ1-1	many	CASMLIVSKETEAFF	TGTGCCAGCATGTTAATTGTCAGCAAGGAGACTGAAGCTTTCTTT
TRBV7-2	NA	TRBJ2-5	NA	CASSLNRWSETQYF	TGTGCCAGCAGCTTAAACCGATGGTCAGAGACCCAGTACTTC
TRBV6-5	NA	TRBJ2-3	NA	CASTPGPTDTQYF	TGTGCCAGCACCCCAGGGCCCACAGATACGCAGTATTTT
TRBV7-9	TRBD1	TRBJ2-7	few	CASSSGGVYEQYF	TGTGCCAGCAGCTCAGGGGGCGTTTACGAGCAGTACTTC
TRBV29-1	NA	TRBJ1-2	many	CSVEERGSNGYTF	TGCAGCGTTGAAGAAAGGGGGTCGAATGGCTACACCTTC
TRBV18	NA	TRBJ2-7	few	CASSPFESGNGEQYF	TGTGCCAGCTCACCATTCGAGTCCGGGAATGGCGAGCAGTACTTC
TRBV12-3/TRBV12-4	NA	TRBJ1-1	many	CASSLAWLEAFF	TGTGCCAGCAGTTTAGCGTGGCTTGAAGCTTTCTTT
TRBV4-3	NA	TRBJ1-2	many	CASSQDETAYGYTF	TGCGCCAGCAGCCAAGATGAGACGGCCTATGGCTACACCTTC
TRBV6-5	TRBD1	TRBJ2-1	NA	CASSSPGQKSDNEQFF	TGTGCCAGCAGTTCCCCGGGACAGAAGAGTGACAATGAGCAGTTCTTC
TRBV6-6	TRBD1	TRBJ1-6	many	CASSKGKTGLDSPLHF	TGTGCCAGCAGTAAAGGGAAGACAGGGCTCGATTCACCCCTCCACTTT
TRBV20-1	NA	TRBJ1-4	NA	CSARDQLAEHLNEKLFF	TGCAGTGCTAGAGATCAGCTGGCCGAACACCTTAATGAAAAACTGTTTTTT